This T cell receptor (beta chain) was documented in a study of molecular identifiers for immune sequencing clone quantification. V gave up 4 bases and J gave up 3 bases; unmatched junction bases: 11. The CDR3 loop spans 17 amino acids. Germline V CDR1 and CDR2: SGHRS, YFSETQ. This clonotype was counted ten times or more. One entry per CDR3 protein, called by TCRdb with MiXCR from the PCR reads. The data contain about 70,000 distinct CDR3 sequences, 18% of them singletons. Sequencing used naive CD8+ T cells from blood, with Jurkat cell RNA spiked in. Subset reported: FACS-sorted CD8+CD4-CCR7+CD45RA+ naive T cells. The rearrangement links TRBV5-1 to TRBJ2-3; TRBD2 agrees at 10 bases. The receptor comes from a human donor in good health. Some libraries in this study had Jurkat cell RNA spiked in. The CDR3: CASSQEAGTSVTDTQYF. The CDR3 nucleotides read TGCGCCAGCAGCCAGGAAGCCGGGACTAGCGTGACAGATACGCAGTATTTT. Drawing the rest from reference TRBV5-1 and TRBJ2-3, the complete variable domain is KAGVTQTPRYLIKTRGQQVTLSCSPISGHRSVSWYQQTPGQGLQFLFEYFSETQRNKGNFPGRFSGRQFSNSRSEMNVSTLELGDSALYLCASSQEAGTSVTDTQYFGPGTRLTVL.